The clone carrying this TCR beta chain came up a few times. What it binds is not known. This entry comes from a study of T cell repertoires in cytomegalovirus infection. About the research overall: An indication of both CMV infection and matching HLA type came from public TCR beta signatures.

The V gene's germline CDR1 is MNHEY and CDR2 SMNVEV (reference sequence). The CDR3 is made up of 17 amino acids. Trimming removed 6 bases at V and 4 bases at J, with 24 bases between. TCRdb re-analysed the reads in MiXCR, keeping a single row per CDR3 protein. The sample holds 350,000 to 450,000 distinct CDR3 sequences, 15% to 20% seen once. The study's findings and limits: Clonotype analysis showed dominance of the ex vivo response by HLA-C-restricted CMV-specific TCR beta clonotypes. Cumulative public TCR beta family frequency identified CMV carriers with the relevant HLA.

The TCR comes from a human donor in good health (CMV status not recorded). Some clones in this sample may be carry-over from other donors' samples. The specimen sequenced was PBMCs. The V gene is TRBV27, the J gene TRBJ1-2, with D possibly TRBD1 on 6 matching bases. The CDR3 loop reads CASRSISSMTGPYGYTF. CDR3 DNA sequence: TGTGCCAGCAGGAGTATTAGTTCGATGACAGGACCCTATGGCTACACCTTC.